This T cell receptor beta chain is from a study of T-cell reconstitution after alpha-beta-depleted transplantation in children (dated by TCRdb to about 2016). Some background on the complete study: Using TCR repertoire profiling, the study followed T-cell immune reconstitution in a quantitative way in children after TCRalphabeta/CD19-depleted allogeneic hematopoietic cell transplantation. General study outcomes and caveats: In some patients, the high TCRbeta diversity seen at day 60 was put down to recipient T cells and intrathymic progenitors that had survived conditioning. The apparently early recovery of alphabetaT-cell counts about two months after transplant reportedly depended on only several hundred rapidly expanded clones that came from non-depleted graft cells. Hyperexpanded clone frequencies declined over subsequent months; after one year, T-cell counts and TCRbeta diversity were mostly attributed to newly produced T cells.

The treatment or condition label corresponds to: allogeneic hematopoietic cell transplantation with graft depleted of TCRalphabeta T cells and CD19 B cells. Transplant recipients were children who received TCRalphabeta/CD19-depleted allogeneic hematopoietic cell grafts. Preparation of the library involved PCR. Sequencing used an Illumina HiSeq 2500. TCR library preparation used molecular barcoding, with unique molecular identifiers applied to normalize quantification of the TCRbeta repertoire. TCRdb applied fastp at Q25 and MiXCR to the public reads, then kept only in-frame beta chains. Each entry is one CDR3 protein sequence, shown with its most common DNA and genes. The sample table shows just over 950,000 distinct CDR3 sequences, and roughly 29% are seen once. More than 25% of the sample belongs to the ten largest clones. Points on this clonotype: Its antigen is unknown. The record has no base qualities; no much larger clone is one base away.

This sequence originates from a boy younger than two who had a stem cell transplant for SCID, so the T cells may come from the graft donor. The input for sequencing was PBMCs, mostly from graft donor cells, taken 360 days after TCRalphabeta/CD19-depleted stem cell transplant.

The CDR3 is CASSRIQGYEQYF. The nucleotide sequence reads TGTGCCAGCTCACGAATCCAGGGGTACGAGCAGTACTTC. The rearrangement joined TRBV18 to TRBJ2-7, with a weak D call of TRBD1 (6 bases match). Between the V and J ends, shortened by 4 bases and 4 bases respectively, the junction contains 11 bases. Inclusive of the bounding cysteine and phenylalanine, the CDR3 is 13 residues long. The retained sequence is limited to the CDR3, 39 bases, with the frame set at the first base. CDR1 and CDR2 are read off the germline V gene as KGHSH and LQKENI.